These 13 T cell receptor beta chains share one sample of origin, sequenced in a study of OX40 agonist ivuxolimab in advanced cancers. Here immunoSEQ multiplex PCR was the method, and the copy in TCRdb shows in-frame clones only, minus some. Found here are some 80,000 clones, approximately 84% of them singletons; the top ten hold 6.5% to 8%. The material was CD4+ or CD8+ T cells sorted from blood, obtained in a trial of the OX40 agonist ivuxolimab. The source of these receptors is an adult with an advanced solid tumor such as melanoma, head and neck, liver or kidney cancer.

J is TRBJ2-3 and V is TRBV9; 11 nucleotides align to TRBD2. Germline CDR1 SGDLS, CDR2 YYNGEE. Trimming took 4 bases from V and 2 from J; bases not matched to a gene: 6. There are 16 residues in the CDR3. CDR3 residues: CASSPVTSGATDTQYF. Here the CDR3 DNA reads TGTGCCAGCAGCCCCGTGACTAGCGGGGCCACAGATACGCAGTATTTT.

The chain links TRBV6-1 to TRBJ1-6; 7 bases are shared with TRBD1. The CDR3 is made up of 14 amino acids. The V gene's germline CDR1 is MNHNS and CDR2 SASEGT. V was clipped by 4 bases and J by 9 bases; unmatched bases: 6. DNA of the CDR3: TGTGCCAGCAGTGTACAGGGGAGGGGTTCACCCCTCCACTTT. Protein product: CASSVQGRGSPLHF.

The J gene is TRBJ2-1, the V gene TRBV7-2; 7 bases agree with TRBD2. The trim removed 2 bases at V and 3 bases at J, leaving 7 bases unmatched. Germline CDR1 is SGHTA and CDR2 is FQGNSA. There are 16 residues in the CDR3. CDR3 nucleotide sequence: TGTGCCAGCAGCTTACGGCTAGCGGCCCGCTACAATGAGCAGTTCTTC. This translates into CASSLRLAARYNEQFF.

This chain joins TRBV2 and TRBJ2-3, with D hard to call. This CDR3 spans 16 amino acids. Trimming stripped 10 bases from V and 7 bases from J, with 27 bases between. Germline CDR1 and CDR2: SNHLY and FYNNEI. The CDR3 region has the DNA TGTGCCACCTCCGAGAGCCCCGGCCTCGCTCAAAATACGCAGTATTTT. Residues: CATSESPGLAQNTQYF.

The chain carries TRBV30 and TRBJ2-1; 7 bases are shared with TRBD2. V dropped 5 bases and J dropped 5; count of bases not matched to a gene: 24. Germline V gene lookup returns CDR1 GTSNPN and CDR2 SVGIG (reference sequence). The CDR3 runs 19 residues. Written as DNA, the CDR3 is TGTGCCTGGGAAGTAAGGGTAGTTAGGCCTAGCGGAAAGAACAATGAGCAGTTCTTC. It yields the protein CAWEVRVVRPSGKNNEQFF.

J is TRBJ2-3 and V is TRBV4-3; possibly TRBD1 for D (6 bases). Trimming removed 1 base from V and 1 base from J, with 15 bases in between. The CDR3 runs 17 residues. CDR1 and CDR2 (germline): LGHNA, YSLEER. The chain's CDR3 is CASSQGTDRIRTDTQYF. CDR3 DNA sequence: TGCGCCAGCAGCCAAGGGACCGACAGGATTCGCACAGATACGCAGTATTTT.

This chain links TRBV23-1 with TRBJ1-1; D is unclear. TRBV23-1 is an ORF, with its function uncertain. The CDR3 is 9 residues long. Between the trimmed V and J ends, which lost 5 bases and 7 bases, there was a span of 2 bases. CDR3 residues: CASSYEAFF. The CDR3 nucleotides are TGCGCCAGCAGTTATGAAGCTTTCTTT.

The chain couples TRBV7-3 to TRBJ2-1; 8 nucleotides agree with TRBD2. The trim removed 5 bases at V and 7 bases at J, leaving 10 bases unmatched. There are 15 residues in the CDR3. Per germline, CDR1 SGHTA and CDR2 FQGTGA. The CDR3 here is CASSPAAGLENEQFF. For the CDR3, the DNA is TGTGCCAGCAGCCCGGCTGCGGGACTAGAGAATGAGCAGTTCTTC.

The CDR3 reads CASSPPTGPIYEQYF. In DNA form, the CDR3 reads TGTGCCAGCTCACCACCAACCGGACCTATCTACGAGCAGTACTTC. The rearrangement uses TRBV18 and TRBJ2-7, with D unclear. With 0 bases removed from V and 3 bases from J, the gap between germline ends came to 12 bases. Germline values: CDR1 KGHSH, CDR2 LQKENI. CDR3 length: 15 amino acids.

This chain joins TRBV18 and TRBJ1-1; D is uncertain. Trimming stripped 6 bases from V and 5 bases from J, with 16 bases between. The V gene's germline CDR1 is KGHSH and CDR2 LQKENI. There are 14 residues in the CDR3. The CDR3 spells CASSPDAPETEAFF. DNA of the CDR3: TGTGCCAGCTCGCCCGACGCACCGGAAACTGAAGCTTTCTTT.

V gene TRBV2 combines with J gene TRBJ1-2; D is uncertain. The germline CDR1 and CDR2 sequences are SNHLY and FYNNEI. With 10 bases removed from V and 3 bases from J, the gap between germline ends came to 15 bases. The CDR3 loop spans 13 amino acids. CDR3 coding DNA: TGTGCCACCAGCTTGGACGGCTACTATGGCTACACCTTC. It translates to CATSLDGYYGYTF.

This clone was observed a single time. The V and J genes are TRBV7-9 and TRBJ1-6; perhaps TRBD1 as D (5 bases). Trimming left V 5 bases short and J 5 bases short, with 13 bases between. This CDR3 has 15 amino acids. Per germline, CDR1 SEHNR and CDR2 FQNEAQ (reference sequence). CDR3 residues: CASSTNQGDNSPLHF. The CDR3 DNA is TGTGCCAGCAGCACTAATCAGGGAGATAATTCACCCCTCCACTTT.

There are a few counts of this clone. V gene TRBV18 combines with J gene TRBJ2-5; TRBD2 might be the D (5 bases). The CDR3 consists of 12 residues. From germline, CDR1 is KGHSH and CDR2 LQKENI. V lost 5 bases and J 9 bases, leaving 13 bases between the germline ends. This chain's CDR3 is CASSADFAPQYF. The CDR3 DNA sequence: TGTGCCAGCTCAGCGGACTTCGCGCCCCAGTACTTC.